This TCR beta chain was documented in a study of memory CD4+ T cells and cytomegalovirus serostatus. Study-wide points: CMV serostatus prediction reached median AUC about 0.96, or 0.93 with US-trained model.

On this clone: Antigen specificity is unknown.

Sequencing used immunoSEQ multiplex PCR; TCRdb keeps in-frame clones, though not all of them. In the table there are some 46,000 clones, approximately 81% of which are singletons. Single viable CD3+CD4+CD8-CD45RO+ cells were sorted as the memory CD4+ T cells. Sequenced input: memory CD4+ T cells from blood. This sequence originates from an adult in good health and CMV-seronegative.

The CDR3 nucleotides read TGTGCCAGCGAACCATTCGGGCGATTGGGTGAAAAACTGTTTTTT. It yields the protein CASEPFGRLGEKLFF. The rearrangement joins TRBV2 to TRBJ1-4, with D unresolved. The CDR3 has 15 residues. The V gene lost 8 bases and the J gene lost 7 bases, with 20 bases spanning the gap. Germline V gives CDR1 SNHLY, CDR2 FYNNEI.